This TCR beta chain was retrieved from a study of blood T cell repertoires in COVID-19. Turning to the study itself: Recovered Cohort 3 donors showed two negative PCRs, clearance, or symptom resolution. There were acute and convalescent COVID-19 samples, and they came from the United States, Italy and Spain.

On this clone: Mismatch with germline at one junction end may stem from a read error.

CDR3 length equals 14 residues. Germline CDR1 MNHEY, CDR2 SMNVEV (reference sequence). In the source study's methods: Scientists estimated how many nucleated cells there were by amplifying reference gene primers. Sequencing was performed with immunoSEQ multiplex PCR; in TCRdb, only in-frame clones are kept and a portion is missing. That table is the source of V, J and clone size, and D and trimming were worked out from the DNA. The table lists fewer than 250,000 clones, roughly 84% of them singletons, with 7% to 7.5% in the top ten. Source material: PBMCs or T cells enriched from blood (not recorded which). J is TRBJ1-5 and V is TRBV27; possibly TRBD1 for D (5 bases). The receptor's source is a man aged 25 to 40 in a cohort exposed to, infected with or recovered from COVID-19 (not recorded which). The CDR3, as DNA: TGTGCCTGCAGTTTAGCGGGACCGGGTTCGCCCCAGCATTTT. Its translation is CACSLAGPGSPQHF.